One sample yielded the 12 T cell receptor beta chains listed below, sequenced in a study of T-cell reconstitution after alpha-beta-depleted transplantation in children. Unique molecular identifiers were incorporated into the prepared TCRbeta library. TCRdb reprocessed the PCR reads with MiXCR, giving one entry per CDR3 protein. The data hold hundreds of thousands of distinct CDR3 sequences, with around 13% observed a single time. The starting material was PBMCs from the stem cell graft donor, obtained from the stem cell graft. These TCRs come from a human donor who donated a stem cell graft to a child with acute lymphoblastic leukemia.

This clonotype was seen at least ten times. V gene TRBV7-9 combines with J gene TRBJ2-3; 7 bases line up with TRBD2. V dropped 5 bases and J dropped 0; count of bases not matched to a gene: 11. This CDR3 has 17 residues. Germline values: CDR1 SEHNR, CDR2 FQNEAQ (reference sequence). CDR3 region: CASSQNGDYLSTDTQYF. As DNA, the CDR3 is TGTGCCAGCAGCCAGAACGGGGACTACCTTAGCACAGATACGCAGTATTTT. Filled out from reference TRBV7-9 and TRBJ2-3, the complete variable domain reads DTGVSQNPRHKITKRGQNVTFRCDPISEHNRLYWYRQTLGQGPEFLTYFQNEAQLEKSRLLSDRFSAERPKGSFSTLEIQRTEQGDSAMYLCASSQNGDYLSTDTQYFGPGTRLTVL.

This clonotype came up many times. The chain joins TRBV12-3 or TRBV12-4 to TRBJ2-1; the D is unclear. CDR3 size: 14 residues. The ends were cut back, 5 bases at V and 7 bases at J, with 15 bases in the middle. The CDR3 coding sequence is TGTGCCAGCAGTCTAGGGCAAGGAAGTAATGAGCAGTTCTTC. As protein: CASSLGQGSNEQFF.

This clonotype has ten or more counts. The CDR3 region is CSAGLAGGHETQYF. CDR3 DNA: TGCAGTGCGGGACTAGCGGGGGGGCATGAGACCCAGTACTTC. The chain combines TRBV20-1 with TRBJ2-5, with 16 bases matching TRBD2. The CDR3 extends over 14 amino acids. Germline trimming cut 6 bases from V and 5 bases from J; bases unmatched to any gene: 3. Germline assignment: CDR1 DFQATT and CDR2 SNEGSKA (reference sequence).

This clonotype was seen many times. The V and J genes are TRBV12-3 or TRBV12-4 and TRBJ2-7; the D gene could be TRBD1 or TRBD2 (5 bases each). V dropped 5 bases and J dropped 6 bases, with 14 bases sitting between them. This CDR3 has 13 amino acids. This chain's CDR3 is CASSAYGGGEQYF. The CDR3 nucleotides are TGTGCCAGCAGTGCTTATGGGGGTGGCGAGCAGTACTTC.

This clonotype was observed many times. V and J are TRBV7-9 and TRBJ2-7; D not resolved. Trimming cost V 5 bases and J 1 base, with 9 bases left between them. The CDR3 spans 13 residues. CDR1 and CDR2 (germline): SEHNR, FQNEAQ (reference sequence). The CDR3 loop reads CASSPGISYEQYF. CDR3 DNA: TGTGCCAGCAGCCCCGGTATATCCTACGAGCAGTACTTC.

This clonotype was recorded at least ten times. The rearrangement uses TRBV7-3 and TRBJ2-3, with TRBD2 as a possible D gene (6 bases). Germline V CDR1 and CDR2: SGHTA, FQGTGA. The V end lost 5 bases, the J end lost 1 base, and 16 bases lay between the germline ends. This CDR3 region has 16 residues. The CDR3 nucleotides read TGTGCCAGCAGCGCCCAGAGAGCTAGCGGCACAGATACGCAGTATTTT. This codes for CASSAQRASGTDTQYF.

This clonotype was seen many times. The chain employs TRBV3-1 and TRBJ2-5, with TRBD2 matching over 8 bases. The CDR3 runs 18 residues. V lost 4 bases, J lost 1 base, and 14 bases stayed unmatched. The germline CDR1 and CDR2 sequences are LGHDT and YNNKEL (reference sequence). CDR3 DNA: TGTGCCAGCAGCCCCCTCCAAGCCCAGCGGGGGCCCCAAGAGACCCAGTACTTC. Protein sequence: CASSPLQAQRGPQETQYF.

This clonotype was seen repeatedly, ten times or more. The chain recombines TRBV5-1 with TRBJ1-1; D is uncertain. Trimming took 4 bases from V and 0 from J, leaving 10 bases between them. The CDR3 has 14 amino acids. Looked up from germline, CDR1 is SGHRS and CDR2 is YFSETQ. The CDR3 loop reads CASSADTMNTEAFF. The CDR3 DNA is TGCGCCAGCAGCGCTGACACTATGAACACTGAAGCTTTCTTT.

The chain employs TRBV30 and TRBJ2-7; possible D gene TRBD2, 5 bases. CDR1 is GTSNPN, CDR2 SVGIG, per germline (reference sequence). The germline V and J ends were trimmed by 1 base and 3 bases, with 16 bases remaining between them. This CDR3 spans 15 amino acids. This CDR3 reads CAWSALQRSSYEQYF. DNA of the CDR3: TGTGCCTGGAGTGCCCTCCAGCGGTCAAGCTACGAGCAGTACTTC.

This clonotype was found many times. The DNA for the CDR3 is TGTGCCAGCAGCACCTCCTTGAGGACCTTCGGAGCTTTCTTT. Its translation is CASSTSLRTFGAFF. This chain uses TRBV3-1 with TRBJ1-1; D ambiguous. Germline CDR1 and CDR2: LGHDT and YNNKEL (reference sequence). This CDR3 spans 14 amino acids. The V end was cut by 5 bases, the J end by 10 bases, with 20 bases between.

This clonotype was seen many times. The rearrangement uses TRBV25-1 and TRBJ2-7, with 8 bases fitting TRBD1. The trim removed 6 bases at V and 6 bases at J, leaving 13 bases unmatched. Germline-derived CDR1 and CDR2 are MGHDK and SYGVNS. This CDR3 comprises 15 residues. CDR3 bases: TGTGCCAGCAGACCACCGACAGGGGAGAGGGGCGAGCAGTACTTC. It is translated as CASRPPTGERGEQYF.

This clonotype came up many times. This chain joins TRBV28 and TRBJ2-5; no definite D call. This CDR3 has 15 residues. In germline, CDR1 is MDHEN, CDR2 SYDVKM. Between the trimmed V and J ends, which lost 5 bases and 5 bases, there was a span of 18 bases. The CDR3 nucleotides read TGTGCCAGCAGTCCCCGCGAGAGTAGCATGGAGACCCAGTACTTC. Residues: CASSPRESSMETQYF. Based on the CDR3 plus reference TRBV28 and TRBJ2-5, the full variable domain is DVKVTQSSRYLVKRTGEKVFLECVQDMDHENMFWYRQDPGLGLRLIYFSYDVKMKEKGDIPEGYSVSREKKERFSLILESASTNQTSMYLCASSPRESSMETQYFGPGTRLLVL.